This T cell receptor beta chain is drawn from a study of T cells in pancreatic ductal adenocarcinoma. Regarding the study as a whole: Compared with tumor, blood showed more total productive templates and about 8-fold more clonotypes.

This clone has only a few counts. Its antigen is unidentified. The germline V gene encodes CDR1 MNHEY and CDR2 SVGAGI. This CDR3 comprises 14 residues. Trimming stripped 2 bases from V and 6 bases from J, with 11 bases between. No neoadjuvant therapy was given to the selected pancreatic ductal adenocarcinoma patients before their surgery. The repertoire was sequenced with immunoSEQ multiplex PCR; TCRdb's copy has only in-frame clones and lacks some. Among 31,000 or so clones, around 94% were seen once, and the ten largest hold roughly 2.2%. The receptor comes from a human donor with pancreatic ductal adenocarcinoma. The specimen sequenced was PBMCs. The chain recombines TRBV6-5 with TRBJ2-1; D is unclear. CDR3: CASSYLRGGNEQFF. CDR3 nucleotides: TGTGCCAGCAGTTACCTCCGTGGCGGCAATGAGCAGTTCTTC.